This T cell receptor (beta chain) was observed in a study of T cell responses to AZD1222 COVID-19 vaccine. Study results and caveats: Targets within unmutated variant regions were reportedly found for nearly half of spike-specific TCRs. Baseline serostatus was positive in only six AZD1222 recipients. Spike-specific TCR breadth and depth went up after people got two AZD1222 doses.

The protocol was immunoSEQ multiplex PCR, while the TCRdb copy is restricted to in-frame clones and leaves out a portion. Of 95,000 to 150,000 clones listed, around 92% are singletons. As concerns this clone: Its specificity is not known.

This sample comprised peripheral blood, obtained 28 days after the second AZD1222 dose. The receptor was derived from an adult who received the AZD1222 COVID-19 vaccine.

CDR3 amino acids: CASSPHGGSTDTQYF. In nucleotides, the CDR3 is TGTGCCAGCAGTCCCCACGGGGGGAGCACAGATACGCAGTATTTT. V gene TRBV27 combines with J gene TRBJ2-3; 7 nucleotides align to TRBD2. Germline lookup yields CDR1 MNHEY and CDR2 SMNVEV (reference sequence). Unmatched junction bases numbered 5, after V lost 5 bases and J lost 0 bases. The CDR3 totals 15 residues.